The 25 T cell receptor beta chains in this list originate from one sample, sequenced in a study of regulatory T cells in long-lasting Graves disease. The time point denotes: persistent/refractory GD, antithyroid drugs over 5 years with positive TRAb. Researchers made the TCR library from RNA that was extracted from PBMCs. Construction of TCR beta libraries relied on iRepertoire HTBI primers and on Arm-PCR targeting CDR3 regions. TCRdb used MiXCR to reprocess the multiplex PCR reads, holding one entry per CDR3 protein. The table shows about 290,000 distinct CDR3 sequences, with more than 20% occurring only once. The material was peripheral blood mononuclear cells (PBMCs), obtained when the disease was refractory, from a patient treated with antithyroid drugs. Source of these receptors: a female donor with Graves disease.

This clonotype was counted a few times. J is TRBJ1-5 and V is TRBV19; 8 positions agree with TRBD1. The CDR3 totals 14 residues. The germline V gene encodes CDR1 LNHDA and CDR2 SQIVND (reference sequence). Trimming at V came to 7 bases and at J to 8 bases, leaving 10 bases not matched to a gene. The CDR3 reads CASKSDRVVKPQHF. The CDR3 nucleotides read TGTGCCAGTAAATCGGACAGGGTGGTTAAGCCCCAGCATTTT.

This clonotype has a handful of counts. The CDR3 sequence is CATSDRGQGAETQYF. CDR3 DNA: TGTGCCACCAGTGATAGGGGACAGGGCGCAGAGACCCAGTACTTC. V and J are TRBV24-1 and TRBJ2-5; 9 bases are a match to TRBD1. This CDR3 contains 15 residues. The germline gives CDR1 KGHDR, CDR2 SFDVKD. The junction had 5 bases not matched to a gene; V was cut back by 3 bases and J by 4 bases.

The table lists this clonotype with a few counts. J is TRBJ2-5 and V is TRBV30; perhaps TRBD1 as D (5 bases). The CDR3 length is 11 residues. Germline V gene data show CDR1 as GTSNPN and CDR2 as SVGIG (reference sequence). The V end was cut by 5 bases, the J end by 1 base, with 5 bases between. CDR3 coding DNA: TGTGCCTGGGACAGCCAAGAGACCCAGTACTTC. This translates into CAWDSQETQYF.

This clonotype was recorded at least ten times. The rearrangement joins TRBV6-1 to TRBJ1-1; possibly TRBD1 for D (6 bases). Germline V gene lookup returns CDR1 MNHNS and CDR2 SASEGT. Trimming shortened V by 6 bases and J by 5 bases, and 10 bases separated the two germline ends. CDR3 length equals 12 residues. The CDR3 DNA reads TGTGCCAGCAGCAGGGGTCGGACTGAAGCTTTCTTT. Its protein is CASSRGRTEAFF.

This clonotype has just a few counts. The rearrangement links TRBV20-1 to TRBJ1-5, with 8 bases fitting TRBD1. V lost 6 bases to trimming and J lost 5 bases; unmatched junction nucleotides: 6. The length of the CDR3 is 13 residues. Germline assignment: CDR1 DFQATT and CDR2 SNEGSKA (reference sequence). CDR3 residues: CSAKGQGYQPQHF. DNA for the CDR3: TGCAGTGCGAAAGGACAGGGCTATCAGCCCCAGCATTTT.

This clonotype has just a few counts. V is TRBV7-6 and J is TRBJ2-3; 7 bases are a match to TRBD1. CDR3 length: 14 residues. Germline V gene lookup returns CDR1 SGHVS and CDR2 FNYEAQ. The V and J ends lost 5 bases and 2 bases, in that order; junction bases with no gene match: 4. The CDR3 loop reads CASSPGTVTDTQYF. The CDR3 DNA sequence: TGTGCCAGCAGCCCTGGGACAGTCACAGATACGCAGTATTTT.

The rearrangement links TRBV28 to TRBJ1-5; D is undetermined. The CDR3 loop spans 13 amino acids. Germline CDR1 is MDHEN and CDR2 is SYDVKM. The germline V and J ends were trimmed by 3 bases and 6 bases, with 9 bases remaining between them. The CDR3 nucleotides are TGTGCCAGCAGTTTGAAGGGAGTTCAGCCCCAGCATTTT. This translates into CASSLKGVQPQHF.

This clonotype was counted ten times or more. CDR3 DNA: TGCAGTGCTAGAGTCGCGGGGCGCGTTAACGAGCAGTACTTC. This encodes CSARVAGRVNEQYF. The chain has TRBV20-1 and TRBJ2-7, with a possible D match to TRBD2 (6 bases). V dropped 1 base and J dropped 5 bases, with 15 bases sitting between them. The CDR3 totals 14 residues. Germline V gene data show CDR1 as DFQATT and CDR2 as SNEGSKA (reference sequence).

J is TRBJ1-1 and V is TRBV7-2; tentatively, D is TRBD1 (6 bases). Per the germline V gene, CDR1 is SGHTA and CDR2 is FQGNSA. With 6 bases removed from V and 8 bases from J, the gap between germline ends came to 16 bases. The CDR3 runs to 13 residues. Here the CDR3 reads CASRAGGGDEAFF. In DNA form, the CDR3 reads TGTGCCAGCAGGGCCGGGGGCGGAGACGAAGCTTTCTTT.

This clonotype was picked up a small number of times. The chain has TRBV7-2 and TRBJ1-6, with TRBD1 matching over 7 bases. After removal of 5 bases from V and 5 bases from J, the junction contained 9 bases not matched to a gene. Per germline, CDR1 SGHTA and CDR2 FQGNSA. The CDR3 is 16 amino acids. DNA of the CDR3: TGTGCCAGCAGCCCACGACAGGGATGGGATAATTCACCCCTCCACTTT. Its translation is CASSPRQGWDNSPLHF. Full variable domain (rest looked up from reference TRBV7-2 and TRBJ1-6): GAGVSQSPSNKVTEKGKDVELRCDPISGHTALYWYRQSLGQGLEFLIYFQGNSAPDKSGLPSDRFSAERTGGSVSTLTIQRTQQEDSAVYLCASSPRQGWDNSPLHFGNGTRLTVT.

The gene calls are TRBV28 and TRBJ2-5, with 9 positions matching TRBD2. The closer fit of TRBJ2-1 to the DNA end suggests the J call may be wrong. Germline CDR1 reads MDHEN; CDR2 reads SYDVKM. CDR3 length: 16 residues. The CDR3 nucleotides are TGTGCCAGCAGTTCGAGCGGGAGGCGTGGGATGGATGAGCAGTTCTTC. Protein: CASSSSGRRGMDEQFF.

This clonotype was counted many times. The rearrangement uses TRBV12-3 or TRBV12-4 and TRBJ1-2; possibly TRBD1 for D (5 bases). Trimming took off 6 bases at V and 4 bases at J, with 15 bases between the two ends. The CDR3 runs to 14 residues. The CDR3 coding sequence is TGTGCCAGCAGCTCCCCCTCCAGGGCCTATGGCTACACCTTC. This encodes CASSSPSRAYGYTF.

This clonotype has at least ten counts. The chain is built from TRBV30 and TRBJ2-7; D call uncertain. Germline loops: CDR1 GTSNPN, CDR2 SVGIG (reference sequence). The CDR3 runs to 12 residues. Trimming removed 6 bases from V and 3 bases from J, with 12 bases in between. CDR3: CACGRSNYEQYF. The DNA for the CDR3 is TGTGCCTGCGGACGGTCCAACTACGAGCAGTACTTC.

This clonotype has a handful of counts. As DNA, the CDR3 is TGCAGTGCCATGGGGTATCGGGTCACCAGCTCCTACGAGCAGTACTTC. Its protein product is CSAMGYRVTSSYEQYF. The rearrangement links TRBV20-1 to TRBJ2-7; no clear D. Germline V lookup: CDR1 DFQATT, CDR2 SNEGSKA (reference sequence). The germline V and J ends were trimmed by 6 bases and 0 bases, with 21 bases remaining between them. The CDR3 extends over 16 amino acids.

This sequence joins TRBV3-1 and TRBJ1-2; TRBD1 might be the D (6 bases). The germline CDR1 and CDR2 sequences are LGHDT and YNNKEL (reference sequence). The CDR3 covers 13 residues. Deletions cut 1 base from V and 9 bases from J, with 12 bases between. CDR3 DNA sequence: TGTGCCAGCAGCCAAGTGCAGGGACATAGCTACACCTTC. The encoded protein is CASSQVQGHSYTF.

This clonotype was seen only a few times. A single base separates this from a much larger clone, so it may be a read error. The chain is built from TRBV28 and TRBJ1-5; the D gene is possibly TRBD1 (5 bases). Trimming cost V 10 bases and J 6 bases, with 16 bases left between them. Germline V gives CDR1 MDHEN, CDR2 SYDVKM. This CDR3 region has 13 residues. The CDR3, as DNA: TGTGCCATCCAGGGTCCTTCAAGTCAGCCCCAGCATTTT. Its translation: CAIQGPSSQPQHF. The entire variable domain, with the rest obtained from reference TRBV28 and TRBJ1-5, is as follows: DVKVTQSSRYLVKRTGEKVFLECVQDMDHENMFWYRQDPGLGLRLIYFSYDVKMKEKGDIPEGYSVSREKKERFSLILESASTNQTSMYLCAIQGPSSQPQHFGDGTRLSIL.

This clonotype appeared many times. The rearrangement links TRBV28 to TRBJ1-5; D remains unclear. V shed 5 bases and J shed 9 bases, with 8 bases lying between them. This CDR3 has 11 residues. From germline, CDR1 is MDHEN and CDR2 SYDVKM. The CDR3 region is CASSGLGPQHF. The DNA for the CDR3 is TGTGCCAGCAGTGGGCTTGGGCCCCAGCATTTT.

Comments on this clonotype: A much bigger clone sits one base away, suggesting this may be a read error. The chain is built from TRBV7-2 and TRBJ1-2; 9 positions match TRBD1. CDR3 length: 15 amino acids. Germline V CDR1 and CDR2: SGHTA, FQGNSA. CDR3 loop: CASSFGTGPSYGYTF. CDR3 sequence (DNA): TGCGCCAGCAGTTTCGGGACAGGGCCTAGCTATGGCTACACCTTC.

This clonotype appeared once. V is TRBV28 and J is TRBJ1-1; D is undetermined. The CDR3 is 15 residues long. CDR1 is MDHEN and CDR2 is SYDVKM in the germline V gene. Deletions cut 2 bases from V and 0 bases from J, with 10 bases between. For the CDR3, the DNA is TGTGCCAGCAGTTTAGGACTTGTGGTGAACACTGAAGCTTTCTTT. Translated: CASSLGLVVNTEAFF. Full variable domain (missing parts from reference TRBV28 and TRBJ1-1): DVKVTQSSRYLVKRTGEKVFLECVQDMDHENMFWYRQDPGLGLRLIYFSYDVKMKEKGDIPEGYSVSREKKERFSLILESASTNQTSMYLCASSLGLVVNTEAFFGQGTRLTVV.

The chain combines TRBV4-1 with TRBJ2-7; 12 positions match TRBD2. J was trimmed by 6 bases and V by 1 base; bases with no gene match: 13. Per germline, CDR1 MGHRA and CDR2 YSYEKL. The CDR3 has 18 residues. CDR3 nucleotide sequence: TGCGCCAGCAGCCAAGGTCGACTAGCGGGAGCGGCAAGGGGCGAGCAGTACTTC. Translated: CASSQGRLAGAARGEQYF.

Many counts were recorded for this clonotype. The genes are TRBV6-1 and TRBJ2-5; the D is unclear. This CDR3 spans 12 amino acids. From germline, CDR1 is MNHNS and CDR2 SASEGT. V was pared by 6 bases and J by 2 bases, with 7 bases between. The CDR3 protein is CASRKGQETQYF. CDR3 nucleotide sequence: TGTGCCAGCAGGAAAGGGCAAGAGACCCAGTACTTC.

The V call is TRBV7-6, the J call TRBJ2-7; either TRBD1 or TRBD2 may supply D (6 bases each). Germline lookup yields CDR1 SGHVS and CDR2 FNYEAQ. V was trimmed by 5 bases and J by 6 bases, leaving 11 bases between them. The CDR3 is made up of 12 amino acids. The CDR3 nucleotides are TGTGCCAGCAGCGAGGGGGGAAGCGAGCAGTACTTC. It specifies CASSEGGSEQYF.

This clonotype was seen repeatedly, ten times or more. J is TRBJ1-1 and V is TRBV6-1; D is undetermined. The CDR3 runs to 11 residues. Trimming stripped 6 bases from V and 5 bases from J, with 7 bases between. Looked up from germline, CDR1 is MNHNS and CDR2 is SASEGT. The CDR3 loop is CASSHGTEAFF. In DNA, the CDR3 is TGTGCCAGCAGCCACGGGACTGAAGCTTTCTTT.

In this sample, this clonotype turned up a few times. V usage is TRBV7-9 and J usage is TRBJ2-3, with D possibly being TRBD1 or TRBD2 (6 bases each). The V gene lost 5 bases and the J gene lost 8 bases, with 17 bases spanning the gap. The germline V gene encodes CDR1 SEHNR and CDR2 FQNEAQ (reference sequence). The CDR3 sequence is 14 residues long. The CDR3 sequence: CASSAPRGRATQYF. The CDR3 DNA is TGTGCCAGCAGCGCCCCTCGGGGGCGAGCTACGCAGTATTTT.

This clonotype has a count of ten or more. DNA of the CDR3: TGTGCCAGCAGCTTCAAAGCGGGAGAGGGGGAGACCCAGTACTTC. Protein: CASSFKAGEGETQYF. This chain links TRBV7-2 with TRBJ2-5; 8 bases line up with TRBD2. The germline CDR1 and CDR2 sequences are SGHTA and FQGNSA. This CDR3 region has 15 residues. V lost 3 bases and J lost 5; bases outside the gene matches: 8.